A selection of T cell receptor beta chains follows, all from one sample in a study of blood T cell repertoires in COVID-19. TCRdb keeps only in-frame clones here, not all; method: immunoSEQ multiplex PCR. The table records 85,000 to 100,000 clones, about 70% of them present only once. The source material was peripheral blood. The source of these receptors is a woman in her fifties or sixties in a cohort sampled during active or convalescent COVID-19. Both conserved end residues are part of each CDR3. D genes are given only for firm matches. Size is stated for part of the rows, as once, few or many counts, or as a class when the clone is expanded.

size,D,J,V,CDR3,DNA
NA,NA,TRBJ1-1,TRBV5-1,CASSPRGNTEAFF,TGCGCCAGCAGCCCCAGGGGAAACACTGAAGCTTTCTTT
NA,TRBD1,TRBJ1-5,TRBV9,CASSVGTGYNQPQHF,TGTGCCAGCAGCGTCGGGACAGGTTACAATCAGCCCCAGCATTTT
few,TRBD1,TRBJ1-3,TRBV13,CASSLDRGVVNTIYF,TGTGCCAGCAGCTTAGACAGGGGGGTAGTAAACACCATATATTTT
NA,NA,TRBJ2-1,TRBV12-3/TRBV12-4,CASSFKPGNEQFF,TGTGCCAGCAGTTTCAAACCAGGAAATGAGCAGTTCTTC
NA,NA,TRBJ2-5,TRBV4-1,CASSRGGSETQYF,TGCGCCAGCAGCCGGGGCGGCTCGGAGACCCAGTACTTC
many,NA,TRBJ1-5,TRBV29-1,CSVELGPDQPQHF,TGCAGCGTTGAACTAGGTCCGGATCAGCCCCAGCATTTT
NA,NA,TRBJ2-1,TRBV6-5,CASSQTGTYNEQFF,TGTGCCAGCAGCCAGACAGGAACCTACAATGAGCAGTTCTTC
once,NA,TRBJ2-4,TRBV30,CAWSPAHTGNIQYF,TGTGCCTGGAGTCCCGCCCATACAGGGAACATTCAGTACTTC
NA,TRBD2,TRBJ2-2,TRBV2,CASSVWGGGTGELFF,TGTGCCAGCAGTGTTTGGGGGGGTGGAACCGGGGAGCTGTTTTTT
many,NA,TRBJ2-7,TRBV19,CASSIRAGGRNEQYF,TGTGCCAGTAGTATAAGGGCAGGGGGGAGGAACGAGCAGTACTTC
NA,TRBD1,TRBJ2-7,TRBV28,CASGPWTGLPYEQYF,TGTGCCAGCGGACCCTGGACAGGATTGCCCTACGAGCAGTACTTC
once,NA,TRBJ2-2,TRBV15,CATRQGSGELFF,TGTGCCACTAGGCAGGGATCCGGGGAGCTGTTTTTT
NA,NA,TRBJ1-3,TRBV5-6,CASSLRRNTIYF,TGTGCCAGCAGCTTGAGGCGGAACACCATATATTTT
NA,NA,TRBJ2-5,TRBV2,CASSFRGGSTETQYF,TGTGCCAGCAGCTTCCGCGGGGGCAGTACAGAGACCCAGTACTTC
NA,TRBD1,TRBJ2-7,TRBV4-1,CASSQVQGPSLSYEQYF,TGCGCCAGCAGCCAAGTACAGGGGCCCTCACTCTCCTACGAGCAGTACTTC
NA,TRBD1,TRBJ2-5,TRBV5-4,CASSSDRGLKETQYF,TGTGCCAGCAGTTCGGACAGGGGACTAAAAGAGACCCAGTACTTC
NA,TRBD1,TRBJ2-2,TRBV7-6,CASSLEGTGITGELFF,TGTGCCAGCAGCTTAGAAGGGACAGGGATCACCGGGGAGCTGTTTTTT
NA,TRBD1,TRBJ1-6,TRBV2,CASSPRGRYNSPLHF,TGTGCCAGCAGCCCCAGGGGGCGATATAATTCACCCCTCCACTTT
NA,NA,TRBJ2-7,TRBV6-5,CASMGERFSYEQYF,TGTGCCAGCATGGGAGAGAGATTCTCCTACGAGCAGTACTTC
NA,NA,TRBJ2-3,TRBV19,CASSPPPADTQYF,TGTGCCAGTAGTCCACCACCCGCGGATACGCAGTATTTT
few,TRBD2,TRBJ2-5,TRBV2,CASRPSSGALQETQYF,TGTGCCAGCAGGCCTTCTAGCGGGGCATTACAAGAGACCCAGTACTTC
once,NA,TRBJ2-5,TRBV10-3,CAISGGERETQYF,TGTGCCATCAGTGGGGGAGAAAGAGAGACCCAGTACTTC
NA,NA,TRBJ2-3,TRBV5-5,CASSLSPWGRTDTQYF,TGTGCCAGCAGCTTGTCGCCGTGGGGCCGCACAGATACGCAGTATTTT
NA,NA,TRBJ1-2,TRBV7-9,CASSLLPSGTIKSYGYTF,TGTGCCAGCAGCTTACTCCCATCTGGGACAATTAAGTCCTATGGCTACACCTTC
many,TRBD2,TRBJ2-3,TRBV10-3,CAISSGLAGGTDTQYF,TGTGCCATCAGTTCTGGACTAGCGGGGGGCACAGATACGCAGTATTTT
NA,TRBD2,TRBJ2-2,TRBV9,CASSLLAGGRSGELFF,TGTGCCAGCAGCCTACTAGCGGGGGGGCGCTCCGGGGAGCTGTTTTTT
NA,TRBD1,TRBJ1-5,TRBV2,CASSPTGGRQPQHF,TGTGCCAGCAGTCCGACAGGGGGCAGGCAGCCCCAGCATTTT
few,NA,TRBJ1-2,TRBV15,CATSREVGLNYGYTF,TGTGCCACCAGCAGAGAGGTTGGCCTGAACTATGGCTACACCTTC
NA,TRBD2,TRBJ2-5,TRBV5-4,CASSSGLAETQYF,TGTGCCAGCAGCAGCGGACTAGCTGAGACCCAGTACTTC
NA,NA,TRBJ1-2,TRBV30,CAWSPAGPPGYTF,TGTGCCTGGAGTCCGGCGGGACCGCCTGGCTACACCTTC
few,NA,TRBJ1-1,TRBV7-8,CASSLAVAANTEAFF,TGTGCCAGCAGCTTAGCGGTAGCAGCGAACACTGAAGCTTTCTTT
NA,TRBD1,TRBJ2-1,TRBV24-1,CATSEWTLRGQGSYNEQFF,TGTGCCACCAGTGAGTGGACCCTCCGGGGACAGGGTTCCTACAATGAGCAGTTCTTC
NA,TRBD1,TRBJ1-1,TRBV7-9,CASSPWTGADTEAFF,TGTGCCAGCAGCCCTTGGACAGGCGCGGACACTGAAGCTTTCTTT
NA,TRBD1,TRBJ1-5,TRBV6-2/TRBV6-3,CASSLGQGRGYSNQPQHF,TGTGCCAGCAGTCTCGGACAGGGAAGGGGATATAGCAATCAGCCCCAGCATTTT
once,NA,TRBJ2-7,TRBV7-2,CASSLRQYEQYF,TGTGCCAGCAGCCTAAGACAGTACGAGCAGTACTTC
few,TRBD1,TRBJ1-5,TRBV19,CASSHQGDQPQHF,TGTGCCAGTAGTCACCAGGGGGATCAGCCCCAGCATTTT
NA,NA,TRBJ2-2,TRBV7-9,CASSPRRNTGELFF,TGTGCCAGCAGCCCCCGGAGGAACACCGGGGAGCTGTTTTTT
NA,TRBD1,TRBJ2-1,TRBV9,CASSVRQGTGIEQFF,TGTGCCAGCAGCGTCCGACAGGGCACGGGGATTGAGCAGTTCTTC
NA,TRBD1,TRBJ2-7,TRBV27,CASSFRDRSSYEQYF,TGTGCCAGCAGTTTCCGGGACAGGAGCTCCTACGAGCAGTACTTC
NA,NA,TRBJ2-1,TRBV7-2,CASSFVLHQLNEQFF,TGTGCCAGCAGCTTTGTTCTCCACCAACTCAATGAGCAGTTCTTC
NA,NA,TRBJ1-2,TRBV30,CALTQGFNYGYTF,TGTGCCTTAACCCAGGGATTCAACTATGGCTACACCTTC